This paragraph covers one T cell receptor (beta chain) sequence. Its antigen remains unknown. At one boundary the junction diverges from the germline segment, which might be a read error. The PCR used 60 Vbeta and 13 Jbeta primers. The repertoire was sequenced with immunoSEQ multiplex PCR; TCRdb's copy has only in-frame clones and lacks some. The profile covers some 150,000 clones, with around a tenth appearing a single time and approximately 2% taken by the ten largest. This entry belongs to a study of cytomegalovirus exposure and HLA in healthy donors. General observations from the study: Excluded were some V segments that proved indistinguishable, including TRBV6-2 and TRBV6-3. V- and J-gene trimming in TCR beta was tied to a missense DCLRE1C variant by an analysis performed later. In a later analysis, compared with equally common non-associated chains, HLA-associated beta chains were more expanded. In an earlier analysis, productive rearrangement rates for most beta V segments clustered near 87% or 30%.

The CDR3 covers 15 residues. Germline lookup yields CDR1 LGHNA and CDR2 YSLEER. This clonotype was obtained from a male donor in good health and CMV-seronegative. The source material was PBMCs. This chain uses TRBV4-3 with TRBJ2-7, with 8 positions matching TRBD1. CDR3 nucleotides: TGCGCCGGCAGCCAAGATTGGACAGGGTCCGGCGAGCAGTACTTC. It codes for CAGSQDWTGSGEQYF.